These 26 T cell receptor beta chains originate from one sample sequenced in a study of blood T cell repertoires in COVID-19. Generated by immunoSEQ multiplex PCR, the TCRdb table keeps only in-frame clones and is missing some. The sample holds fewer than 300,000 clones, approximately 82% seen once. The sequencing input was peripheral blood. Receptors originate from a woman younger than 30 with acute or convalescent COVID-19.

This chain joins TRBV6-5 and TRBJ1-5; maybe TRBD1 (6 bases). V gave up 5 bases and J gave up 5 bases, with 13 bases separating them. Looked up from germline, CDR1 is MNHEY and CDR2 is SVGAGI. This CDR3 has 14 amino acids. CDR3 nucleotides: TGTGCCAGCAGTCCCCAGGGGTCCCATCAGCCCCAGCATTTT. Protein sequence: CASSPQGSHQPQHF.

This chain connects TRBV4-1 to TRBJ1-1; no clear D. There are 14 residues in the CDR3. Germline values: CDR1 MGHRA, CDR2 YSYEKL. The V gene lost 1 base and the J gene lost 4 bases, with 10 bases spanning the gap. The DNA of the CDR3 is TGCGCCAGCAGCCAAGCAATTCGGGTCACTGAAGCTTTCTTT. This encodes CASSQAIRVTEAFF.

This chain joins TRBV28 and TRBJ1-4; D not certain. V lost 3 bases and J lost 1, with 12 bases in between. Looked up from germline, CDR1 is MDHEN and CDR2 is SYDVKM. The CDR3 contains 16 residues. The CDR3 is CASSFGPQLTNEKLFF. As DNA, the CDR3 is TGTGCCAGCAGTTTTGGTCCCCAACTAACTAATGAAAAACTGTTTTTT.

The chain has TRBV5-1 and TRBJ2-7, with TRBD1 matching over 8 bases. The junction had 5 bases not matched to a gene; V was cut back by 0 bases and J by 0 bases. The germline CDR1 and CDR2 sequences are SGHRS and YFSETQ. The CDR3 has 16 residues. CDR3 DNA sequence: TGCGCCAGCAGCTTGGCCATCGGACAGGGCTCCTACGAGCAGTACTTC. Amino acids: CASSLAIGQGSYEQYF.

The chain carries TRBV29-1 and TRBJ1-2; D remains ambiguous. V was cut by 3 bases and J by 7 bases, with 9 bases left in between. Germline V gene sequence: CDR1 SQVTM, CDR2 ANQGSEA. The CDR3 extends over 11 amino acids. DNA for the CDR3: TGCAGCGTTGAGAGGCGGGCTGGCTACACCTTC. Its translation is CSVERRAGYTF.

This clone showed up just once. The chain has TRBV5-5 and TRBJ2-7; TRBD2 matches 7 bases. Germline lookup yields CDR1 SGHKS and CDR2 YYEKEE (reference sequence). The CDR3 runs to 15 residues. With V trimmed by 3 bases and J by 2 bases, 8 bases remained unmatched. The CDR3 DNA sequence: TGTGCCAGCAGCTCGGGGGGAGACCCTACCTACGAGCAGTACTTC. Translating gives CASSSGGDPTYEQYF.

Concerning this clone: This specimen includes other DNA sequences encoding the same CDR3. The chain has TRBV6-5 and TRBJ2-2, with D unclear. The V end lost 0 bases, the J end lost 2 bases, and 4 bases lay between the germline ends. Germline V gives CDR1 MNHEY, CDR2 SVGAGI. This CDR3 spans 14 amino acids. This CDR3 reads CASSYSRNTGELFF. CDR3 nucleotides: TGTGCCAGCAGTTACTCGCGAAACACCGGGGAGCTGTTTTTT.

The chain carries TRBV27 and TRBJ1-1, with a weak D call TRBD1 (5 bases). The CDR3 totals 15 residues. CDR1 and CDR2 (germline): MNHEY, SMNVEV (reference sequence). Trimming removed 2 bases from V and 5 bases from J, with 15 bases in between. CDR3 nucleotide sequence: TGTGCCAGCAGTTTAAGTGGCCTGGGGGGAACTGAAGCTTTCTTT. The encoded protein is CASSLSGLGGTEAFF.

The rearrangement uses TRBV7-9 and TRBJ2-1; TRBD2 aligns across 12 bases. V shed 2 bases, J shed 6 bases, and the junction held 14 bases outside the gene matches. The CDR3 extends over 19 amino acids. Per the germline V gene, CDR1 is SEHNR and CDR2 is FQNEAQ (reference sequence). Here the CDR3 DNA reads TGTGCCAGCAGCTTACTCGGGCTAGCGGGAGGGCCGGGGTCCAATGAGCAGTTCTTC. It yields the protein CASSLLGLAGGPGSNEQFF.

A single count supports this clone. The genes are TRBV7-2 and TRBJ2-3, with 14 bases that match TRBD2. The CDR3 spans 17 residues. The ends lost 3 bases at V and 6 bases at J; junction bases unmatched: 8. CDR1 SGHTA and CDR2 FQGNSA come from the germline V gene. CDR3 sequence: CASSLMTSGRAGDTQYF. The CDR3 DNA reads TGTGCCAGCAGCTTGATGACTAGCGGGAGGGCAGGGGATACGCAGTATTTT.

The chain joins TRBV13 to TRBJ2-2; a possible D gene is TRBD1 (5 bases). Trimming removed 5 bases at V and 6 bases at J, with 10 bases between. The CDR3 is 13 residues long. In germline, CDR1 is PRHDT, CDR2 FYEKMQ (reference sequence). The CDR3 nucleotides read TGTGCCAGCAGCCGAGCACAGGCCGGGGAGCTGTTTTTT. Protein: CASSRAQAGELFF.

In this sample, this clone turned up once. Written as DNA, the CDR3 is TGTGCCAGCAGCCAAGTTGGGACAGGGTCCAACGGCTACACCTTC. It specifies CASSQVGTGSNGYTF. The V gene is TRBV14, the J gene TRBJ1-2; the match to TRBD1 covers 9 bases. This CDR3 has 15 amino acids. CDR1 and CDR2 from the germline V gene are SGHDN and FVKESK. The ends lost 1 base at V and 8 bases at J; junction bases unmatched: 8.

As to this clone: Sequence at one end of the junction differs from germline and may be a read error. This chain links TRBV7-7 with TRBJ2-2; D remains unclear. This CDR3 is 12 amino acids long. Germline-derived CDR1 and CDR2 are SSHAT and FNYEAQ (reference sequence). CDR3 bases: TGTGCTAGCAGCCCTAAACTTGGGGAGCTGTTTTTT. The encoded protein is CASSPKLGELFF.

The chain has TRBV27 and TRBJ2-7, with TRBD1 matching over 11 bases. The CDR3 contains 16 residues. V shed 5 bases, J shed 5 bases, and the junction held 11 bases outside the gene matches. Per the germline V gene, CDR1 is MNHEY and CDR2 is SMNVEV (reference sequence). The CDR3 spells CASSTSDRGRIHEQYF. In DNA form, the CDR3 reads TGTGCCAGCAGTACCTCGGACAGGGGGCGAATCCACGAGCAGTACTTC.

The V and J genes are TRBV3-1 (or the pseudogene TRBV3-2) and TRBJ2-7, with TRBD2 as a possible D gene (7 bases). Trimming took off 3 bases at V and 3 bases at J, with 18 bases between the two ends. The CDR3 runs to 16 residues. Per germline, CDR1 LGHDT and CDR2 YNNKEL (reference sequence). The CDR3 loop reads CASSHPRTGGDYEQYF. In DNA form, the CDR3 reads TGTGCCAGCAGCCACCCCAGAACGGGGGGCGACTACGAGCAGTACTTC.

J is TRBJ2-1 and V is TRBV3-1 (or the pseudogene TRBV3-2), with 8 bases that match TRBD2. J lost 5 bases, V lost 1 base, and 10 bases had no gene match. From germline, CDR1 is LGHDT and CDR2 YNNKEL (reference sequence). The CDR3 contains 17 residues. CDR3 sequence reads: CASSQGRGVAANNEQFF. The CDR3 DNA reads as TGTGCCAGCAGCCAAGGGCGGGGGGTAGCGGCTAACAATGAGCAGTTCTTC.

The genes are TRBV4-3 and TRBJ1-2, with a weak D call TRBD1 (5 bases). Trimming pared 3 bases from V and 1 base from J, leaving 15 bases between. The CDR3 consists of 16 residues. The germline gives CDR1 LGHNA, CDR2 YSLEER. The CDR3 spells CASSQDRTRSNYGYTF. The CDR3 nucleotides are TGCGCCAGCAGCCAGGATAGGACACGGAGTAACTATGGCTACACCTTC.

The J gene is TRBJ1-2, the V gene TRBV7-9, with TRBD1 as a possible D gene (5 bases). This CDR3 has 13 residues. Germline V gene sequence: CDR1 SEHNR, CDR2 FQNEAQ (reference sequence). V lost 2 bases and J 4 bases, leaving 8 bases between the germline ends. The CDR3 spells CASSLSGAYGYTF. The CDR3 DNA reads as TGTGCCAGCAGCTTAAGTGGGGCCTATGGCTACACCTTC.

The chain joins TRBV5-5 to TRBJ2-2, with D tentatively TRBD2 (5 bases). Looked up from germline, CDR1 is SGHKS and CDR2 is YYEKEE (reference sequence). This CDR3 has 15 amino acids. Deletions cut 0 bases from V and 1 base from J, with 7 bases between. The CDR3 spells CASSLVGGNTGELFF. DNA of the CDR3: TGTGCCAGCAGCTTGGTAGGAGGGAACACCGGGGAGCTGTTTTTT.

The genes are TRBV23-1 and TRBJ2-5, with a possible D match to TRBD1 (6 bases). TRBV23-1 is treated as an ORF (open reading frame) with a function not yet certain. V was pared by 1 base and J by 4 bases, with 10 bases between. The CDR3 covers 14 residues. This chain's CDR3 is CASSQYRVRETQYF. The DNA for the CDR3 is TGCGCCAGCAGTCAATACAGGGTACGAGAGACCCAGTACTTC.

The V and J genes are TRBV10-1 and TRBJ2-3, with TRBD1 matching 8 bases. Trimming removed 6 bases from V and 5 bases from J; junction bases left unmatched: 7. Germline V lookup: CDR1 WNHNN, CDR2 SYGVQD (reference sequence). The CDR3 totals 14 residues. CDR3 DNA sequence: TGCGCCAGCAGCGCGTCGACAGGGGTAGATACGCAGTATTTT. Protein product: CASSASTGVDTQYF.

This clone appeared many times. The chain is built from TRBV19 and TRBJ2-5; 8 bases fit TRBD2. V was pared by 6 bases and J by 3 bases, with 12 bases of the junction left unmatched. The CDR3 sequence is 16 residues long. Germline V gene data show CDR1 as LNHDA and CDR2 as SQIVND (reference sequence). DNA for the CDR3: TGTGCCAGTAGCAATCGGCCTAGCGGGCCTAAAGAGACCCAGTACTTC. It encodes CASSNRPSGPKETQYF.

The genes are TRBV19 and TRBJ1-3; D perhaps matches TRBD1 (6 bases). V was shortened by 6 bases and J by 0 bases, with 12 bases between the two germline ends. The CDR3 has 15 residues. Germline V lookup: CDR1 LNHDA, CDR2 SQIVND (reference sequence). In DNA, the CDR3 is TGTGCCAGTAGCACTACAGGGAGCTCTGGAAACACCATATATTTT. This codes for CASSTTGSSGNTIYF.

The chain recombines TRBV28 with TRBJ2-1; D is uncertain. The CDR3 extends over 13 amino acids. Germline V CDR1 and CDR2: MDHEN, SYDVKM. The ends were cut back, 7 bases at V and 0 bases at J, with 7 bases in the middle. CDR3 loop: CASKYGSYNEQFF. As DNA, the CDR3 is TGTGCCAGCAAATACGGCTCCTACAATGAGCAGTTCTTC.

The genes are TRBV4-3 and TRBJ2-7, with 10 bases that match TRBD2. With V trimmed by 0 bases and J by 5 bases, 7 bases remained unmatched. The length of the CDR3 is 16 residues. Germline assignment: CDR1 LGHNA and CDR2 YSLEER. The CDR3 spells CASSQDVSGRLNEQYF. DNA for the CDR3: TGCGCCAGCAGCCAAGATGTTAGCGGGAGGTTAAACGAGCAGTACTTC.

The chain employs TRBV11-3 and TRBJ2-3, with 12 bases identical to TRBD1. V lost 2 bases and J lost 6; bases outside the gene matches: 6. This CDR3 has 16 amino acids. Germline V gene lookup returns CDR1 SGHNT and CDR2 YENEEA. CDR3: CASSLFGTGGDDTQYF. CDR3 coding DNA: TGTGCCAGCAGCTTATTTGGGACAGGGGGCGATGATACGCAGTATTTT.